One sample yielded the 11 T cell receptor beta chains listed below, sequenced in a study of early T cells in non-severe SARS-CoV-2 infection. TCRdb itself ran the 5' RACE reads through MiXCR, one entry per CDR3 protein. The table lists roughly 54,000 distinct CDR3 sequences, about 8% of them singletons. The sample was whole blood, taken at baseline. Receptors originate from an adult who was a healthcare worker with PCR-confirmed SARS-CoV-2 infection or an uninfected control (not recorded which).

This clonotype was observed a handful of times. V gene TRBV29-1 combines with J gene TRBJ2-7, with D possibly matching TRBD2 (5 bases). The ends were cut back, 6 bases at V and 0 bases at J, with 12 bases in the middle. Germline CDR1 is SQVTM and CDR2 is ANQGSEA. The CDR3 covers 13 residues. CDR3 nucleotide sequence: TGCAGCGTGTCCGGGATAAGCTCCTACGAGCAGTACTTC. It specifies CSVSGISSYEQYF.

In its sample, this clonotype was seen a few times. CDR3: CASSLTLSKRSLQETQYF. The CDR3 DNA sequence: TGTGCCAGCAGCTTAACTCTCTCGAAGCGTTCCCTCCAAGAGACCCAGTACTTC. The chain recombines TRBV11-2 with TRBJ2-5, with unresolved D. Trimming removed 2 bases at V and 1 base at J, with 20 bases between. The CDR3 totals 18 residues. The germline CDR1 and CDR2 sequences are SGHAT and FQNNGV.

DNA for the CDR3: TGTGCCAGCAGCTTGGGGGGGGCGATCCCCCAGCATTTT. Its protein product is CASSLGGAIPQHF. The chain carries TRBV7-2 and TRBJ1-5; the D gene is possibly TRBD1 (6 bases). There are 13 residues in the CDR3. Trimming removed 3 bases at V and 10 bases at J, with 13 bases between. The germline V gene encodes CDR1 SGHTA and CDR2 FQGNSA. Drawing the rest from reference TRBV7-2 and TRBJ1-5, the complete variable domain is GAGVSQSPSNKVTEKGKDVELRCDPISGHTALYWYRQSLGQGLEFLIYFQGNSAPDKSGLPSDRFSAERTGGSVSTLTIQRTQQEDSAVYLCASSLGGAIPQHFGDGTRLSIL.

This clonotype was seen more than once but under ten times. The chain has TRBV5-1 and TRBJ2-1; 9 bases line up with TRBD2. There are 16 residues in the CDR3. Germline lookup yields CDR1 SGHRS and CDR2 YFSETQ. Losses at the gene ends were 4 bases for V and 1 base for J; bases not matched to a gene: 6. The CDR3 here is CASSVALAGSYNEQFF. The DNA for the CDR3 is TGCGCCAGCAGCGTGGCCCTAGCGGGATCCTACAATGAGCAGTTCTTC.

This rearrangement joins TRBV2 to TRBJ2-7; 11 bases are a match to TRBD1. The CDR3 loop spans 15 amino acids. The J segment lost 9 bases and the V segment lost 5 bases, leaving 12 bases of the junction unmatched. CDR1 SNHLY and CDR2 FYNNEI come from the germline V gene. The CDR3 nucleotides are TGTGCCAGCAGTTCCCCGGGGACAGGGGGTACTCGGCAGTACTTC. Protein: CASSSPGTGGTRQYF.

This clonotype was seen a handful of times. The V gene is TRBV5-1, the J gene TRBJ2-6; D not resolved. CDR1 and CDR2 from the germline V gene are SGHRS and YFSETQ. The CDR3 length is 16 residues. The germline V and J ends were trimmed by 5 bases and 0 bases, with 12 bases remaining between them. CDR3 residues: CASRTNPRSGANVLTF. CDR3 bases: TGCGCCAGCAGGACAAATCCCCGCTCTGGGGCCAACGTCCTGACTTTC.

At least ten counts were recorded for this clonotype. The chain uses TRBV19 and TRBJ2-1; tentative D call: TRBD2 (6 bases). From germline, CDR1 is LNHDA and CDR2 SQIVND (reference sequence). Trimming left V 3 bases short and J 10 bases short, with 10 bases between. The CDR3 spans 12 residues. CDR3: CASSIGTSEQFF. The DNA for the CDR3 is TGTGCCAGTAGTATTGGTACTAGCGAGCAGTTCTTC.

CDR3 DNA sequence: TGTGCCAGCAGTTGGGGCCCGAGGGAGACCCAGTACTTC. It is translated as CASSWGPRETQYF. The rearrangement links TRBV12-3 or TRBV12-4 to TRBJ2-5; TRBD1 might be the D (5 bases). V was cut by 4 bases and J by 5 bases, with 11 bases left in between. This CDR3 spans 13 amino acids.

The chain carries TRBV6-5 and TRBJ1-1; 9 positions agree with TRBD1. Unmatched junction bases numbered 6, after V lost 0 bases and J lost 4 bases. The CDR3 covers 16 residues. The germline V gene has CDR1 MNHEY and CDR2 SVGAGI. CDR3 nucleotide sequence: TGTGCCAGCAGTTACTCGATGTACAGGGGGCCCACTGAAGCTTTCTTT. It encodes CASSYSMYRGPTEAFF.

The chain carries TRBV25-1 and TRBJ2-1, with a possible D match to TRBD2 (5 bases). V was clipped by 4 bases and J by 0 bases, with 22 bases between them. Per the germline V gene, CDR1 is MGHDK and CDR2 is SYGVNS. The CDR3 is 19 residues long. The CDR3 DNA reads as TGTGCCAGCAGTGTCGACCCCCCAGTATTAGCGAGCTCCTACAATGAGCAGTTCTTC. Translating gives CASSVDPPVLASSYNEQFF.

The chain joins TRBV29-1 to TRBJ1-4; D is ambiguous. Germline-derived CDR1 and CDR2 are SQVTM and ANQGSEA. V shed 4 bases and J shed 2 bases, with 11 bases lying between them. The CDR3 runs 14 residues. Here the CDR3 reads CSVADPTTNEKLFF. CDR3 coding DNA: TGCAGCGTTGCAGATCCAACTACTAATGAAAAACTGTTTTTT.